This record concerns one T cell receptor (beta chain) sequence. The donors were members of the validation cohort, which comprised 120 subjects and was separate from the first cohort of fewer than 700 subjects. This record comes from a study of cytomegalovirus exposure and HLA in healthy donors. Looked up from germline, CDR1 is SGHRS and CDR2 is YFSETQ. The CDR3 covers 15 residues. Trimming left V 6 bases short and J 9 bases short, with 22 bases between. TCRdb's copy holds only in-frame clones and misses some; the assay was immunoSEQ multiplex PCR. The table shows about 44,000 clones, with under 95% occurring only once.

The gene calls are TRBV5-1 and TRBJ2-1; D is possibly TRBD1 (5 bases). This receptor was taken from a woman aged 18-29 years in good health and CMV-seronegative. The sample taken for sequencing was PBMCs. Here the CDR3 DNA reads TGCGCCAGCACCAATTATTTTGCAGGGTCTACTGAGCAGTTCTTC. Encoded protein: CASTNYFAGSTEQFF.